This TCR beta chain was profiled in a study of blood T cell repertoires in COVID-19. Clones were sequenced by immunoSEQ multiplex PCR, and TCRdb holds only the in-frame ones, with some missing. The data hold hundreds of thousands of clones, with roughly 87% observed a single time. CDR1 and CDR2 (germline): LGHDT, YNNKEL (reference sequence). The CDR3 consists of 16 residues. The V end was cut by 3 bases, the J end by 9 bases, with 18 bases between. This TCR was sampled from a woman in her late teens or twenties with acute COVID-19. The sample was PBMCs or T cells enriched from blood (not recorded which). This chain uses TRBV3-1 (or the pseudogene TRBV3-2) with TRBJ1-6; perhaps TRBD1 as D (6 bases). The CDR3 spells CASSHLHRERSSPLHF. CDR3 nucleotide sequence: TGTGCCAGCAGCCACCTTCACAGGGAAAGGAGTTCACCCCTCCACTTT.